This entry lists 25 T cell receptor beta chains sequenced from one sample in a study of shared clonotypes between healthy human individuals. CD8 cells classed as naive were CD45RO-negative and positively selected for CCR7, excluding terminally differentiated effector memory CD45RA+ cells. Assay used: immunoSEQ multiplex PCR; TCRdb lists only in-frame clones, some missing. This sample yields some 1,900,000 clones, of which less than 95% are seen a single time; 0.95% to 1.5% belongs to the top ten. What was sequenced was naive CD8+ T cells sorted from blood. These receptors were taken from a young man in good health.

V and J are TRBV7-9 and TRBJ2-6; possible D gene TRBD1, 5 bases. The CDR3 covers 14 residues. The germline V gene has CDR1 SEHNR and CDR2 FQNEAQ (reference sequence). V lost 5 bases, J lost 2 bases, and 7 bases lay in between. The CDR3 nucleotides read TGTGCCAGCAGCCCGACAGCTGGGGCCAACGTCCTGACTTTC. Its translation is CASSPTAGANVLTF. Based on the CDR3 plus reference TRBV7-9 and TRBJ2-6, the full variable domain is DTGVSQNPRHKITKRGQNVTFRCDPISEHNRLYWYRQTLGQGPEFLTYFQNEAQLEKSRLLSDRFSAERPKGSFSTLEIQRTEQGDSAMYLCASSPTAGANVLTFGAGSRLTVL.

This sequence joins TRBV7-9 and TRBJ1-6; no definite D call. Trimming left V 3 bases short and J 4 bases short, with 7 bases between. CDR1 SEHNR and CDR2 FQNEAQ come from the germline V gene (reference sequence). The CDR3 totals 14 residues. In nucleotides, the CDR3 is TGTGCCAGCAGCTTTGGTGGATATAATTCACCCCTCCACTTT. It yields the protein CASSFGGYNSPLHF.

This chain links TRBV5-6 with TRBJ1-1; 7 positions match TRBD1. The CDR3 totals 15 residues. Germline-derived CDR1 and CDR2 are SGHDT and YYEEEE. The V segment lost 6 bases and the J segment 1 base; nucleotides outside the gene matches: 9. CDR3 in amino acids: CASNPGGPRNTEAFF. CDR3 sequence (DNA): TGTGCCAGCAACCCAGGGGGGCCGAGGAACACTGAAGCTTTCTTT.

The chain couples TRBV2 to TRBJ2-2; D may be TRBD2 (5 bases). Germline V CDR1 and CDR2: SNHLY, FYNNEI. The CDR3 loop spans 13 amino acids. V lost 3 bases and J 6 bases, leaving 8 bases between the germline ends. The CDR3 reads CASSDEGPGELFF. DNA for the CDR3: TGTGCCAGCAGTGACGAGGGCCCCGGGGAGCTGTTTTTT.

The chain links TRBV6-6 to TRBJ1-1; tentatively, D is TRBD1 (5 bases). The V gene lost 0 bases and the J gene lost 0 bases, with 8 bases spanning the gap. The CDR3 sequence is 15 residues long. Germline V gives CDR1 MNHNY, CDR2 SVGAGI (reference sequence). In nucleotides, the CDR3 is TGTGCCAGCAGTTACTCCCAGACAGTGAACACTGAAGCTTTCTTT. It codes for CASSYSQTVNTEAFF.

Remarks on this clone: The sample holds other DNA sequences that translate to the same CDR3. The J gene is TRBJ2-7, the V gene TRBV9, with D perhaps assigned TRBD1 or TRBD2 (5 bases each). Germline CDR1 is SGDLS and CDR2 is YYNGEE. The CDR3 totals 12 residues. Trimming removed 2 bases from V and 7 bases from J, with 10 bases in between. CDR3 DNA sequence: TGTGCCAGCAGCGTGGGTGAGGGGGAGCAGTACTTC. It codes for CASSVGEGEQYF.

The count of this clone is one. Other nucleotide sequences from this sample produce the same CDR3. This rearrangement joins TRBV9 to TRBJ2-7; 7 nucleotides agree with TRBD2. V was clipped by 3 bases and J by 3 bases; unmatched bases: 6. CDR1 is SGDLS, CDR2 YYNGEE, per germline. The CDR3 runs 14 residues. CDR3 nucleotides: TGTGCCAGCAGCGCAGGGACGGGGGGCTACGAGCAGTACTTC. This sequence encodes CASSAGTGGYEQYF.

As regards this clone: This specimen includes other DNA sequences encoding the same CDR3. The chain joins TRBV27 to TRBJ2-3, with D perhaps TRBD2 (5 bases). Germline CDR1 is MNHEY and CDR2 is SMNVEV (reference sequence). The V gene lost 3 bases and the J gene lost 5 bases, with 6 bases spanning the gap. The CDR3 contains 12 residues. The CDR3 DNA reads as TGTGCCAGCAGTTTTGAGGGAGATACGCAGTATTTT. Its protein product is CASSFEGDTQYF.

The CDR3, as DNA: TGCGCCAGCAGCCATCTAGCGGGAGTGGGAGAGACCCAGTACTTC. It translates to CASSHLAGVGETQYF. The gene calls are TRBV4-3 and TRBJ2-5; 10 positions agree with TRBD2. The CDR3 spans 15 residues. V shed 3 bases and J 4 bases; nucleotides not matched to a gene: 5. The germline gives CDR1 LGHNA, CDR2 YSLEER.

The chain recombines TRBV29-1 with TRBJ2-1, with a possible D match to TRBD2 (5 bases). Trimming left V 4 bases short and J 3 bases short, with 19 bases between. CDR1 is SQVTM and CDR2 is ANQGSEA in the germline V gene. The CDR3 extends over 16 amino acids. The CDR3 reads CSVGLNSGEVYNEQFF. CDR3 nucleotides: TGCAGCGTTGGATTAAACAGCGGCGAGGTCTACAATGAGCAGTTCTTC.

This chain links TRBV6-1 with TRBJ2-7, with D perhaps matching TRBD1 (6 bases). V was cut by 1 base and J by 2 bases, with 9 bases left in between. CDR1 and CDR2 from the germline V gene are MNHNS and SASEGT. The CDR3 totals 14 residues. CDR3 loop: CASSEGDTAYEQYF. CDR3 nucleotides: TGTGCCAGCAGTGAAGGGGACACCGCCTACGAGCAGTACTTC.

The chain carries TRBV27 and TRBJ2-7, with D hard to call. From germline, CDR1 is MNHEY and CDR2 SMNVEV (reference sequence). The CDR3 has 13 residues. V lost 2 bases to trimming and J lost 3 bases, with 8 bases between them. CDR3 protein: CASSLKGVYEQYF. The CDR3 coding sequence is TGTGCCAGCAGTTTAAAGGGCGTCTACGAGCAGTACTTC.

The chain couples TRBV5-4 to TRBJ2-7; D may be TRBD1 (5 bases). Germline CDR1 reads SGHNT; CDR2 reads YYREEE (reference sequence). The CDR3 covers 13 residues. Trimming removed 3 bases from V and 4 bases from J, with 11 bases in between. CDR3 nucleotides: TGTGCCAGCAGCTCGACAGCTTCGTACGAGCAGTACTTC. Protein sequence: CASSSTASYEQYF.

The CDR3 protein is CATSHPMGGETGELFF. The CDR3 DNA follows: TGTGCCACCAGCCACCCAATGGGGGGGGAGACCGGGGAGCTGTTTTTT. The chain has TRBV15 and TRBJ2-2; TRBD2 matches 7 bases. Germline V lookup: CDR1 LNHNV, CDR2 YYDKDF (reference sequence). This CDR3 contains 16 residues. The V segment lost 5 bases and the J segment 5 bases; nucleotides outside the gene matches: 11.

The rearrangement joins TRBV4-3 to TRBJ1-2; D is undetermined. Trimming shortened V by 0 bases and J by 8 bases, and 19 bases separated the two germline ends. Germline V lookup: CDR1 LGHNA, CDR2 YSLEER. CDR3 length equals 16 residues. The CDR3 region has the DNA TGCGCCAGCAGCCAAGATCGGTCGTTCTTTGGGAGCGGCTACACCTTC. Its translation: CASSQDRSFFGSGYTF.

The genes are TRBV5-6 and TRBJ2-3; no definite D call. V was cut by 5 bases and J by 6 bases, with 16 bases left in between. This CDR3 has 14 residues. The germline V gene encodes CDR1 SGHDT and CDR2 YYEEEE. CDR3 bases: TGTGCCAGCAGTTTGAACAGCAACGCGGATACGCAGTATTTT. Its translation is CASSLNSNADTQYF.

The chain links TRBV7-9 to TRBJ2-3; D gene unclear. This CDR3 has 14 residues. Between the trimmed V and J ends, which lost 5 bases and 2 bases, there was a span of 11 bases. CDR1 and CDR2 (germline): SEHNR, FQNEAQ (reference sequence). CDR3 region: CASSRPDNTDTQYF. Here the CDR3 DNA reads TGTGCCAGCAGCCGACCCGACAACACAGATACGCAGTATTTT.

This clone was picked up a small number of times. The same CDR3 arises from other DNA sequences in this sample as well. The CDR3 loop reads CASSPGTSGYEQYF. CDR3 nucleotide sequence: TGCGCCAGCAGCCCGGGGACTAGCGGCTACGAGCAGTACTTC. The chain uses TRBV4-3 and TRBJ2-7; 11 bases fit TRBD2. CDR3 length: 14 residues. Per the germline V gene, CDR1 is LGHNA and CDR2 is YSLEER. Trimming took 4 bases from V and 3 from J; bases not matched to a gene: 2.

V is TRBV4-1 and J is TRBJ1-1; D is possibly TRBD1 (5 bases). CDR1 and CDR2 (germline): MGHRA, YSYEKL. V lost 0 bases, J lost 2 bases, and 19 bases lay in between. The CDR3 totals 18 residues. This CDR3 reads CASSQDRQRRDLNTEAFF. As DNA, the CDR3 is TGCGCCAGCAGCCAAGATCGACAGAGAAGAGACCTTAACACTGAAGCTTTCTTT.

The chain is built from TRBV28 and TRBJ1-1, with D possibly being TRBD1 (6 bases). The CDR3 covers 15 residues. V lost 10 bases and J 0 bases, leaving 18 bases between the germline ends. Germline V gives CDR1 MDHEN, CDR2 SYDVKM. The CDR3 is CATFVRDTLNTEAFF. The CDR3 bases are TGTGCCACCTTCGTCCGGGACACCCTGAACACTGAAGCTTTCTTT.

The chain recombines TRBV19 with TRBJ1-2, with D uncertain. Trimming removed 0 bases from V and 6 bases from J, with 17 bases in between. Germline V gives CDR1 LNHDA, CDR2 SQIVND (reference sequence). The CDR3 has 16 amino acids. The CDR3: CASSIDLRALRDGYTF. CDR3 bases: TGTGCCAGTAGTATAGATCTCCGGGCACTTCGGGATGGCTACACCTTC.

V gene TRBV6-5 combines with J gene TRBJ2-7; 10 positions match TRBD1. The J segment lost 3 bases and the V segment lost 5 bases, leaving 7 bases of the junction unmatched. The CDR3 consists of 15 residues. Germline V lookup: CDR1 MNHEY, CDR2 SVGAGI. The CDR3 DNA sequence: TGTGCCAGCAGTCCCCAGACAGGGGGCGTCTACGAGCAGTACTTC. Translating gives CASSPQTGGVYEQYF.

The chain links TRBV4-1 to TRBJ2-3; D might be TRBD2 (6 bases). Germline-derived CDR1 and CDR2 are MGHRA and YSYEKL. This CDR3 has 15 residues. V gave up 4 bases and J gave up 1 base, with 12 bases separating them. The CDR3 DNA reads TGCGCCAGCAGCCCCTTTCCGGGGGGCACAGATACGCAGTATTTT. Its translation is CASSPFPGGTDTQYF.

Notes on this clone: The sample has other DNA sequences that encode this CDR3 too. The chain links TRBV4-1 to TRBJ2-7; tentative D call: TRBD1 (6 bases). The V and J ends lost 2 bases and 1 base respectively, with 9 bases between them. Germline CDR1 reads MGHRA; CDR2 reads YSYEKL. CDR3 length equals 14 residues. The CDR3 loop reads CASSQLTGSYEQYF. CDR3 nucleotides: TGCGCCAGCAGCCAATTGACAGGTTCCTACGAGCAGTACTTC.

The rearrangement links TRBV9 to TRBJ2-5; D possibly matches TRBD1 or TRBD2 (5 bases each). V lost 4 bases and J 7 bases, leaving 17 bases between the germline ends. The CDR3 consists of 14 residues. Germline values: CDR1 SGDLS, CDR2 YYNGEE. CDR3 amino acids: CASSPSGLLTTQYF. CDR3 nucleotide sequence: TGTGCCAGCAGCCCATCGGGGCTCCTCACGACCCAGTACTTC. The whole variable domain, filled in from reference TRBV9 and TRBJ2-5, reads DSGVTQTPKHLITATGQRVTLRCSPRSGDLSVYWYQQSLDQGLQFLIQYYNGEERAKGNILERFSAQQFPDLHSELNLSSLELGDSALYFCASSPSGLLTTQYFGPGTRLLVL.